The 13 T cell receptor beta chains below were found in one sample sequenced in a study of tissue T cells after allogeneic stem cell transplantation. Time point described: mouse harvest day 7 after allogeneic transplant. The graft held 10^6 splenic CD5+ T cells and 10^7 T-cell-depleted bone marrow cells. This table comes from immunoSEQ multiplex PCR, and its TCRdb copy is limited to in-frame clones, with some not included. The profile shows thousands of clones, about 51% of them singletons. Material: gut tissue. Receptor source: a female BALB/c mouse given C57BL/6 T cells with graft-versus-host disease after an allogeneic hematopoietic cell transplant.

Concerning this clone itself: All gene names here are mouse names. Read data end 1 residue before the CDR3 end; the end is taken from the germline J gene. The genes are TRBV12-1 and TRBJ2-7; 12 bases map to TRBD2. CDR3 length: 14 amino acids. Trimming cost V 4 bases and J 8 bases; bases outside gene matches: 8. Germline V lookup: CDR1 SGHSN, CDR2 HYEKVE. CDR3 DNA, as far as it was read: TGTGCCAGCTCACTCGGGACTGGGGGGAGAAAACAGTAC. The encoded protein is CASSLGTGGRKQY. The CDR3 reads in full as CASSLGTGGRKQYF.

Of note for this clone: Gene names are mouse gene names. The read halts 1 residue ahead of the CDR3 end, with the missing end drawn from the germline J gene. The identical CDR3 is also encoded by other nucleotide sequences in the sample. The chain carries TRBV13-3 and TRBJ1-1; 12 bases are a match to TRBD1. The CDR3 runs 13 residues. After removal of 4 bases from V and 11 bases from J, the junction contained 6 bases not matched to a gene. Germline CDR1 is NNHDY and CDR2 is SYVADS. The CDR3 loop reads CASSPGQGAEVFF. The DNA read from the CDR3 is TGTGCCAGCAGTCCGGGACAGGGGGCGGAGGTCTTC.

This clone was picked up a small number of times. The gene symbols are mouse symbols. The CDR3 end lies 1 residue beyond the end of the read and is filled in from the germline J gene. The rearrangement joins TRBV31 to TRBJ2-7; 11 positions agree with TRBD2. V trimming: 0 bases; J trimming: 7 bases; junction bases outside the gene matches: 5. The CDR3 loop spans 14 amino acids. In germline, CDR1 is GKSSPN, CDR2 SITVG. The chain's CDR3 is CAWSLGLGGGEQYF. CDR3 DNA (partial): TGTGCCTGGAGTCTAGGACTGGGGGGTGGGGAACAGTAC. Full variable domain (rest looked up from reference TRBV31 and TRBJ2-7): AQTIHQWPVAEIKAVGSPLSLGCTIKGKSSPNLYWYWQATGGTLQQLFYSITVGQVESVVQLNLSASRPKDDQFILSTEKLLLSHSGFYLCAWSLGLGGGEQYFGPGTRLTVL.

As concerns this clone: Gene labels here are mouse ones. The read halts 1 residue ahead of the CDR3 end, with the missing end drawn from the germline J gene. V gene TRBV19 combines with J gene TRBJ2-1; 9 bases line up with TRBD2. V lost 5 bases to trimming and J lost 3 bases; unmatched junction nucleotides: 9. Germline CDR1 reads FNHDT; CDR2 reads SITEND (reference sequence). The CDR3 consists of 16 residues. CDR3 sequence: CASSLLGGALYAEQFF. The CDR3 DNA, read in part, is TGTGCCAGCAGCCTCCTTGGGGGGGCGCTCTATGCTGAGCAGTTC.

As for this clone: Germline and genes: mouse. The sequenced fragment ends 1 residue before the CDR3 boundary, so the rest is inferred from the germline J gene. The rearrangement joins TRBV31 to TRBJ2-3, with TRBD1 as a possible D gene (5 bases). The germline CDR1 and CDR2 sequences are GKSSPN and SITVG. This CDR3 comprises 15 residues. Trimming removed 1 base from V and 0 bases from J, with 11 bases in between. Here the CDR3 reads CAWSPGQNSAETLYF. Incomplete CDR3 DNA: TGTGCCTGGAGTCCCGGACAAAATAGTGCAGAAACGCTGTAT.

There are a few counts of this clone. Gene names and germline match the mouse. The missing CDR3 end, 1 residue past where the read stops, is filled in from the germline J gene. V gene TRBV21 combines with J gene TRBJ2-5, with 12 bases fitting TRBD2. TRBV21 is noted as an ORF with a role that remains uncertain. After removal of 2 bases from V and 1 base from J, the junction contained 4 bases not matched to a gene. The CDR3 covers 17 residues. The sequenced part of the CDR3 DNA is TGTGCTAGCAGTCAACCGGGACTGGGGGGTGACCAAGACACCCAGTAC. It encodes CASSQPGLGGDQDTQY. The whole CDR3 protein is CASSQPGLGGDQDTQYF.

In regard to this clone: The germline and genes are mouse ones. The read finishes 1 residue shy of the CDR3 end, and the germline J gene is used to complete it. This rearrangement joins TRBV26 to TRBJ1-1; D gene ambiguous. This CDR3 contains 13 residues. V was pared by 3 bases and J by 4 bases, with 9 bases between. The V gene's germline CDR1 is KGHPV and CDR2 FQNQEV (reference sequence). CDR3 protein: CASSLQVVTEVFF. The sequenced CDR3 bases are TGTGCCAGCAGTCTCCAGGTAGTCACAGAAGTCTTC.

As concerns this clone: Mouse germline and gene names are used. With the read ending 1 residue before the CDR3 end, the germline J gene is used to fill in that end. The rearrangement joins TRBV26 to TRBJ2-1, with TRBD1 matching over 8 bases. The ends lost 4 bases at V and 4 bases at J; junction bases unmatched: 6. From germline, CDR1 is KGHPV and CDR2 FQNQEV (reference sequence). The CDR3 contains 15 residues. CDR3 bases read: TGTGCCAGCAGTCCCCAGGGGGCAGGGTATGCTGAGCAGTTC. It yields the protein CASSPQGAGYAEQF. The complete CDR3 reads CASSPQGAGYAEQFF.

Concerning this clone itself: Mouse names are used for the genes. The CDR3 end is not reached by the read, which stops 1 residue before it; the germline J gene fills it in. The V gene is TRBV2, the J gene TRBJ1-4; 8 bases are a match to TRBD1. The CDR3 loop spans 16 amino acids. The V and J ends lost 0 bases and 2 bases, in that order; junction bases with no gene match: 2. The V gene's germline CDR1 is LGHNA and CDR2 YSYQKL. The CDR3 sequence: CASSQDHRGSNERLFF. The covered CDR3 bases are TGTGCCAGCAGCCAAGATCACAGGGGGTCCAACGAAAGATTATTT.

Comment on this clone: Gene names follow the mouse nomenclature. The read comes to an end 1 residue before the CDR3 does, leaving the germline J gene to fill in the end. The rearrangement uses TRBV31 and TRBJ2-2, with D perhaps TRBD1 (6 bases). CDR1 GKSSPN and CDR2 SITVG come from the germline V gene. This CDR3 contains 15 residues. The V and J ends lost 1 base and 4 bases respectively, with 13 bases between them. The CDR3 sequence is CAWSPLRGGTGQLYF. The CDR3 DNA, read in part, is TGTGCCTGGAGTCCCCTCAGGGGAGGCACCGGGCAGCTCTAC.

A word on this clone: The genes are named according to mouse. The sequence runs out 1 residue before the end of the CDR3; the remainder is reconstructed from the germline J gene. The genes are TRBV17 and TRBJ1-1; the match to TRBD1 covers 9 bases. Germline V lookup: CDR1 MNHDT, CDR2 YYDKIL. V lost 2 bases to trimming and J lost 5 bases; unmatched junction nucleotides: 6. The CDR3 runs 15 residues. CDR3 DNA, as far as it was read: TGTGCTAGCAGTAGATACAGGGGGCTTGGGACAGAAGTCTTC. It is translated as CASSRYRGLGTEVF. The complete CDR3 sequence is CASSRYRGLGTEVFF.

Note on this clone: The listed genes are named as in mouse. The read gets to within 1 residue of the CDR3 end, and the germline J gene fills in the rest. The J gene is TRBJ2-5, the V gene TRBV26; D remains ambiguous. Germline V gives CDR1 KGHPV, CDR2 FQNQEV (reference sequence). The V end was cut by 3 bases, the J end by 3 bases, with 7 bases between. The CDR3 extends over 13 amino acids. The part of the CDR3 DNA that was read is TGTGCCAGCAGTCTCGGGAGACAAGACACCCAGTAC. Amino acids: CASSLGRQDTQY. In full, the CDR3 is CASSLGRQDTQYF.

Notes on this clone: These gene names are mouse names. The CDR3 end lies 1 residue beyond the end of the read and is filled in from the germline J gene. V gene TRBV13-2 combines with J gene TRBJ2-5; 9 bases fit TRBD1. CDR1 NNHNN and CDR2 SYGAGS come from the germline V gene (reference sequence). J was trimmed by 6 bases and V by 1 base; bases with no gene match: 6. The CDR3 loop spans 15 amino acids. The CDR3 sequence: CASGDPGQGEDTQYF. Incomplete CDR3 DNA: TGTGCCAGCGGTGATCCGGGACAGGGAGAGGACACCCAGTAC.